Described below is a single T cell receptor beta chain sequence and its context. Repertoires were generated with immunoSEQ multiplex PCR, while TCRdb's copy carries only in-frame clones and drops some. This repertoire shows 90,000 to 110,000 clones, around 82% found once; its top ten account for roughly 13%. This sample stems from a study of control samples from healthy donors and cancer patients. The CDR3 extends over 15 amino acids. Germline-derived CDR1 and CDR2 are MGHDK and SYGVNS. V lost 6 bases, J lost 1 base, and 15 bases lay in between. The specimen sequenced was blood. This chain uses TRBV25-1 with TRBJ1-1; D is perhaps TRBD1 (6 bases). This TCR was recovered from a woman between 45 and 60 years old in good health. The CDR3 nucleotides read TGTGCCAGCAGGCCCCTGAGGGGGTCGAACACTGAAGCTTTCTTT. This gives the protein CASRPLRGSNTEAFF. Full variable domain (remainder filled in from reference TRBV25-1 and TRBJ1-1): EADIYQTPRYLVIGTGKKITLECSQTMGHDKMYWYQQDPGMELHLIHYSYGVNSTEKGDLSSESTVSRIRTEHFPLTLESARPSHTSQYLCASRPLRGSNTEAFFGQGTRLTVV.